Sequencing of this TCR beta chain was carried out in a study of monozygotic twins with inflammatory bowel disease. The CDR3 is 14 amino acids. CDR1 is SGHAT and CDR2 is FQNNGV in the germline V gene. Two nested PCRs, of roughly 17 and 9 cycles, processed TCRalpha and TCRbeta cDNA. TCRdb reprocessed the 5' RACE reads and stores each CDR3 protein as one record, lacking DNA. Listed are roughly 100,000 distinct CDR3 sequences; 1.5% to 2% falls within the top ten. Study-level findings and limits: A reduction in TCRbeta diversity (inverse Simpson) was seen in IBD patients relative to healthy co-twins. Especially with disease activity, IBD patients had fewer clonotypes in common with others than healthy twins did.

Details on this clonotype: Antigen: not known.

This chain joins TRBV11-2 and TRBJ2-5; lacking DNA, the TRBD1 call made by TCRdb goes unchecked. The TCR comes from a human donor with ulcerative colitis or Crohn's disease, or a healthy co-twin of an affected twin (not recorded which). The source material was blood. The CDR3 sequence is CASSLDWAGETQYF.